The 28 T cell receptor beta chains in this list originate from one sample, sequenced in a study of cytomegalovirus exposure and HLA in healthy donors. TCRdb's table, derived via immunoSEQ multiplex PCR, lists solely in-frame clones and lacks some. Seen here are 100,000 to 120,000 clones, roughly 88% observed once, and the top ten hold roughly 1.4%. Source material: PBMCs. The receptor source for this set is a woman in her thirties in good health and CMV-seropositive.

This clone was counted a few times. For the CDR3, the DNA is TGTGCCAGCAGCTTGGGGGGGCTCAATTCACCCCTCCACTTT. This sequence encodes CASSLGGLNSPLHF. The V gene is TRBV5-8, the J gene TRBJ1-6, with a possible D match to TRBD1 (6 bases). Per germline, CDR1 SGHTS and CDR2 YDEGEE. The CDR3 is 14 residues long. The V end lost 0 bases, the J end lost 7 bases, and 8 bases lay between the germline ends.

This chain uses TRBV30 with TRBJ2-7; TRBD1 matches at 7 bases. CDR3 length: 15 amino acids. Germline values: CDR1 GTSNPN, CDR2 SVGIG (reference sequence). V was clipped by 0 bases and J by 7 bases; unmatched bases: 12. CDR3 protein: CAWSVQTGVFGEQYF. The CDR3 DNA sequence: TGTGCCTGGAGTGTACAAACAGGGGTTTTTGGGGAGCAGTACTTC.

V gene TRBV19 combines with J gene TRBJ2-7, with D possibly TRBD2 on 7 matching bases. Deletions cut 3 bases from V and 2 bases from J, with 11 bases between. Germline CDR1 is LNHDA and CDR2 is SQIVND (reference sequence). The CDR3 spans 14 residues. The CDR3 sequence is CASSIEGGPYEQYF. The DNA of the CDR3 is TGTGCCAGTAGTATTGAGGGGGGGCCCTACGAGCAGTACTTC.

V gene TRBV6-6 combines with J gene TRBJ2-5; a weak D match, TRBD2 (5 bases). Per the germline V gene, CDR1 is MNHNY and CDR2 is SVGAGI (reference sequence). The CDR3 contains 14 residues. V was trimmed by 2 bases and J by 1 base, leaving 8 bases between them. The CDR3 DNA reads TGTGCCAGCAGTTACCCGGGAATCCAAGAGACCCAGTACTTC. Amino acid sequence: CASSYPGIQETQYF.

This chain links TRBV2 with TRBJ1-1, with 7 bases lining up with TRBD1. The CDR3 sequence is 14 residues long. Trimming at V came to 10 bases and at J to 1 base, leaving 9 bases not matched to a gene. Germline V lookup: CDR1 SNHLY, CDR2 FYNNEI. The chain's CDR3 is CAITTTGPNTEAFF. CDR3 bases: TGTGCCATAACGACGACAGGGCCGAACACTGAAGCTTTCTTT. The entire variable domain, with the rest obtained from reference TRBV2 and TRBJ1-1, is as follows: EPEVTQTPSHQVTQMGQEVILRCVPISNHLYFYWYRQILGQKVEFLVSFYNNEISEKSEIFDDQFSVERPDGSNFTLKIRSTKLEDSAMYFCAITTTGPNTEAFFGQGTRLTVV.

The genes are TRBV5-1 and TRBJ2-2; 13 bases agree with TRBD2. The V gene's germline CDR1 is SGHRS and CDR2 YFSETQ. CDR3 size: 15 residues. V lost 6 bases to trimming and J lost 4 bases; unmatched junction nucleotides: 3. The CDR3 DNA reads TGCGCCAGCACCGGACTAGCGGGGGTCACCGGGGAGCTGTTTTTT. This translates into CASTGLAGVTGELFF.

DNA for the CDR3: TGTGCCAGCAGGGCCGGGGAGACCCAGTACTTC. This translates into CASRAGETQYF. The V and J genes are TRBV2 and TRBJ2-5, with D uncertain. CDR1 is SNHLY, CDR2 FYNNEI, per germline. CDR3 length: 11 amino acids. Trimming stripped 6 bases from V and 5 bases from J, with 7 bases between.

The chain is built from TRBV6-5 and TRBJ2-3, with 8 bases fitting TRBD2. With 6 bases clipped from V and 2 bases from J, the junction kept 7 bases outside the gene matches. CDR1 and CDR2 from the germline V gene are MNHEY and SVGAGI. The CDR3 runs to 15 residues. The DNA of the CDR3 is TGTGCCAGCAGCCGGCGGGGGGCCCACACAGATACGCAGTATTTT. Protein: CASSRRGAHTDTQYF.

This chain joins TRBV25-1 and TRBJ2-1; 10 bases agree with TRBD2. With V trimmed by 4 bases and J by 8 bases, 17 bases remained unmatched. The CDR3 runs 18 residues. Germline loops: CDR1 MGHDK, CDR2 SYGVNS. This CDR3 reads CASSGTVFQRGGEDEQFF. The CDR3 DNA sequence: TGTGCCAGCAGTGGCACAGTCTTCCAGCGGGGGGGCGAAGATGAGCAGTTCTTC.

CDR3 DNA: TGTGCCAGCACGAAAGGGAGGAATGATGAGCAGTTCTTC. As protein: CASTKGRNDEQFF. This chain connects TRBV2 to TRBJ2-1; possibly TRBD2 for D (6 bases). V shed 7 bases and J shed 8 bases, with 15 bases lying between them. The CDR3 is made up of 13 amino acids. Germline CDR1 and CDR2: SNHLY and FYNNEI.

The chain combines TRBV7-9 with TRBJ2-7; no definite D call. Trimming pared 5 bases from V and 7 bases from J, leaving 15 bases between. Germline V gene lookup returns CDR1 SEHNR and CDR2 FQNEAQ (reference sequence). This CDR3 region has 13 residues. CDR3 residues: CASSPDNFREQYF. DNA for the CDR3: TGTGCCAGCAGCCCAGACAATTTTCGGGAGCAGTACTTC.

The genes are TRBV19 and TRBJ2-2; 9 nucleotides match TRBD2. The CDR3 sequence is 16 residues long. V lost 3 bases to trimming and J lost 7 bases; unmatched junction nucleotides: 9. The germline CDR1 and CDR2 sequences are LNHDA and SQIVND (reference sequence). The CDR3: CASSIGGGAVNGELFF. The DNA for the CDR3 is TGTGCCAGTAGTATTGGCGGGGGGGCCGTTAACGGGGAGCTGTTTTTT.

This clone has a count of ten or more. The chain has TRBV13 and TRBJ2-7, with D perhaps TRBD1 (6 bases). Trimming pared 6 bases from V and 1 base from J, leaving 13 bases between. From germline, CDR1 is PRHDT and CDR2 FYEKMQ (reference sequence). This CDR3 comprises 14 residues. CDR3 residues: CASRATGPSYEQYF. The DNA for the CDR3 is TGTGCCAGCAGAGCGACAGGTCCTTCCTACGAGCAGTACTTC.

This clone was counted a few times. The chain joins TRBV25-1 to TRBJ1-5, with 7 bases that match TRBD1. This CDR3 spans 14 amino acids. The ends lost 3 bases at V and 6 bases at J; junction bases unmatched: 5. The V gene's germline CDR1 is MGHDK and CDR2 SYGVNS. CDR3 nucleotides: TGTGCCAGCAGTGATCAGGGGGATGTTCAGCCCCAGCATTTT. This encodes CASSDQGDVQPQHF.

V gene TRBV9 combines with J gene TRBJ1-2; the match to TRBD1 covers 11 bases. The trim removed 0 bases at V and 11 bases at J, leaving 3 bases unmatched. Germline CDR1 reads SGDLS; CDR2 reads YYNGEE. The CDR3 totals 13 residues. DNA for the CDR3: TGTGCCAGCAGCGTAGGTGGGACAGGGGGATACACCTTC. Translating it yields CASSVGGTGGYTF.

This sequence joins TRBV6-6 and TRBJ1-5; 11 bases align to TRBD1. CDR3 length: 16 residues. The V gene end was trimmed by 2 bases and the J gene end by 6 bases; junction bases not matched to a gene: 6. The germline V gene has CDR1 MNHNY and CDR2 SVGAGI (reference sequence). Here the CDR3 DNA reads TGTGCCAGCAGTTACGGGACAGGGGGAAGGAGTCAGCCCCAGCATTTT. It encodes CASSYGTGGRSQPQHF.

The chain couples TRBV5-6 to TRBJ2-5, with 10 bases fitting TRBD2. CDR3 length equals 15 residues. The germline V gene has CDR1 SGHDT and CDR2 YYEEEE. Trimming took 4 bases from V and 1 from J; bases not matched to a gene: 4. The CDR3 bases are TGTGCCAGCAGCCTCGGGACTAGCGCCCAAGAGACCCAGTACTTC. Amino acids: CASSLGTSAQETQYF.

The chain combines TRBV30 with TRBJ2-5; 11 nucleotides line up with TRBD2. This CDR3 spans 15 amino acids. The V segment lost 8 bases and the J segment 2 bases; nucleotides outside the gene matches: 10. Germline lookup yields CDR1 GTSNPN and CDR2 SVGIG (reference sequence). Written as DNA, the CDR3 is TGTGCCAGCTCGAAGGGACTAGCGGCACAAGAGACCCAGTACTTC. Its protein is CASSKGLAAQETQYF.

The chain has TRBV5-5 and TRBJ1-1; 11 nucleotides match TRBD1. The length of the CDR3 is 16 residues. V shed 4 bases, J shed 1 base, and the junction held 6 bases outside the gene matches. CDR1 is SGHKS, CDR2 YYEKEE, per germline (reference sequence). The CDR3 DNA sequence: TGTGCCAGCAGCCCGGGGACAGGGGGTAAGAACACTGAAGCTTTCTTT. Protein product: CASSPGTGGKNTEAFF.

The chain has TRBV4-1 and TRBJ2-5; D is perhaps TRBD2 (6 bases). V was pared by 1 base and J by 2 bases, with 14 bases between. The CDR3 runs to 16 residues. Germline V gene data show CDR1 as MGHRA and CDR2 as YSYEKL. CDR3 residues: CASSQGGGKGQETQYF. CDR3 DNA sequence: TGCGCCAGCAGCCAAGGAGGAGGGAAAGGACAAGAGACCCAGTACTTC.

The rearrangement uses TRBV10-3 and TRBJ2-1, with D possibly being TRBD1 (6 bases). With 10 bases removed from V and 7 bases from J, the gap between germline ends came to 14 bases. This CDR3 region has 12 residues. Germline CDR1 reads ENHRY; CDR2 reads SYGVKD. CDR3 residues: CATETGDNEQFF. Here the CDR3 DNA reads TGTGCCACCGAGACAGGAGATAATGAGCAGTTCTTC.

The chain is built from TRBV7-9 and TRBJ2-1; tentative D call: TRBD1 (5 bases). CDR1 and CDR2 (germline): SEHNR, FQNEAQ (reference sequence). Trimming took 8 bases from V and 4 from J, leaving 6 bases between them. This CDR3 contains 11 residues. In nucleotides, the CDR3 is TGTGCCAGCGGACAATACAATGAGCAGTTCTTC. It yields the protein CASGQYNEQFF.

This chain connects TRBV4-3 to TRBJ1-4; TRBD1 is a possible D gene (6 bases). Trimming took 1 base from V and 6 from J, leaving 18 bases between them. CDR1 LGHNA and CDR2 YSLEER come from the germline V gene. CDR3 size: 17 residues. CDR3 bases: TGCGCCAGCAGCCAAGGGAAGGGGGTGTGGCGGCATGAAAAACTGTTTTTT. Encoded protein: CASSQGKGVWRHEKLFF.

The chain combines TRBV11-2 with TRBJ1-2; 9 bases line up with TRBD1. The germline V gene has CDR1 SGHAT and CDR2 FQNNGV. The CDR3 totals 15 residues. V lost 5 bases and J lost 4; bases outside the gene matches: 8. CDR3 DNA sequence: TGTGCCAGCAGCACCACCGGGACAGGGAGCTATGGCTACACCTTC. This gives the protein CASSTTGTGSYGYTF. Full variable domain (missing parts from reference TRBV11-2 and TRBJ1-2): EAGVAQSPRYKIIEKRQSVAFWCNPISGHATLYWYQQILGQGPKLLIQFQNNGVVDDSQLPKDRFSAERLKGVDSTLKIQPAKLEDSAVYLCASSTTGTGSYGYTFGSGTRLTVV.

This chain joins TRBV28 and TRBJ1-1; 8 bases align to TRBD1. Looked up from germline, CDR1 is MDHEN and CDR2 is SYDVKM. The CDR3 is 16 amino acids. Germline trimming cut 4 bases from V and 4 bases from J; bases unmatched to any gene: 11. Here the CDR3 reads CASSSIWTGLATEAFF. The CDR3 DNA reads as TGTGCCAGCAGTTCAATCTGGACAGGGTTGGCCACTGAAGCTTTCTTT.

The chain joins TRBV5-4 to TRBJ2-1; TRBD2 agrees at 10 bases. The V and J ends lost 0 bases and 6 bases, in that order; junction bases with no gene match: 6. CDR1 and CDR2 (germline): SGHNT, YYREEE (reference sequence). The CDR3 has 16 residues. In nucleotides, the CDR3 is TGTGCCAGCAGCTTGGGAAGCGGGGGGGTCCGCAATGAGCAGTTCTTC. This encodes CASSLGSGGVRNEQFF.

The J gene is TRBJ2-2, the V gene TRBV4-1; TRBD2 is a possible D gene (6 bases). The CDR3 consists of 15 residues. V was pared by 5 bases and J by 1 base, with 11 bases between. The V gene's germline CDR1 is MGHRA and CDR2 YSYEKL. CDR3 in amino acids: CASSLRDRNTGELFF. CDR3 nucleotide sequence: TGCGCCAGCAGCTTGCGGGACCGGAACACCGGGGAGCTGTTTTTT.

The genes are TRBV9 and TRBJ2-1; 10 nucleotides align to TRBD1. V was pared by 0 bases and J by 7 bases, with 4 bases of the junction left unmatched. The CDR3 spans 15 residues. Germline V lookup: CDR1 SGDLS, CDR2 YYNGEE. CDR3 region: CASSVEGTGVNEQFF. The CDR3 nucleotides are TGTGCCAGCAGCGTAGAAGGGACAGGGGTAAATGAGCAGTTCTTC.